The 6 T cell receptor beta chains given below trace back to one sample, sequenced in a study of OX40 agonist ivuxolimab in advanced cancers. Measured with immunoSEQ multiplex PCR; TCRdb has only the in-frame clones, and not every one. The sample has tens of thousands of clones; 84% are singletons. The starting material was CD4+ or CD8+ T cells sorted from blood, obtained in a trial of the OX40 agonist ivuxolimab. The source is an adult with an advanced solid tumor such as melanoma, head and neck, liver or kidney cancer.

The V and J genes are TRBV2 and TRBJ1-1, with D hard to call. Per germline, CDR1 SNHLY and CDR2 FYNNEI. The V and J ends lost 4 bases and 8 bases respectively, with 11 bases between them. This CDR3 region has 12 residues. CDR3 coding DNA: TGTGCCAGCAGTGGAGCCGGGCCCGAAGCTTTCTTT. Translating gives CASSGAGPEAFF.

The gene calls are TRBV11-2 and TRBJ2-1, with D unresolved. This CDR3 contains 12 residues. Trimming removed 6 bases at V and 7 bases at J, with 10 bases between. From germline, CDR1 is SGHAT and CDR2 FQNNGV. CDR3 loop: CASSFTTNEQFF. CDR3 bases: TGTGCCAGCAGTTTCACAACGAATGAGCAGTTCTTC.

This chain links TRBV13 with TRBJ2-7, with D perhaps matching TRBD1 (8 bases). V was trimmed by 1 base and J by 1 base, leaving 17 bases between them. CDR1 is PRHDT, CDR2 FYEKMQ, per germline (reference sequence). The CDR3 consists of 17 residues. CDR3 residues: CASSLVGQGGVSYEQYF. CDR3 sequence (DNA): TGTGCCAGCAGCTTAGTTGGACAGGGAGGGGTATCCTACGAGCAGTACTTC. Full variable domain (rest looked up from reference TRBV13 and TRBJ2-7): AAGVIQSPRHLIKEKRETATLKCYPIPRHDTVYWYQQGPGQDPQFLISFYEKMQSDKGSIPDRFSAQQFSDYHSELNMSSLELGDSALYFCASSLVGQGGVSYEQYFGPGTRLTVT.

This CDR3 is CASISGGGITEAFF. CDR3 DNA: TGTGCCAGCATATCAGGGGGGGGAATCACTGAAGCTTTCTTT. The rearrangement links TRBV25-1 to TRBJ1-1; 7 bases are shared with TRBD1. Germline V gives CDR1 MGHDK, CDR2 SYGVNS. V lost 7 bases, J lost 4 bases, and 9 bases stayed unmatched. This CDR3 is 14 amino acids long.

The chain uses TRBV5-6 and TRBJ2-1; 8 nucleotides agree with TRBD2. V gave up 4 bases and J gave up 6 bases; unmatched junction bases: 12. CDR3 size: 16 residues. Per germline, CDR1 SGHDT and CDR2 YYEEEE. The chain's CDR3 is CASSTGLGGGFNEQFF. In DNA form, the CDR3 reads TGTGCCAGCAGCACCGGATTGGGCGGGGGGTTCAATGAGCAGTTCTTC.

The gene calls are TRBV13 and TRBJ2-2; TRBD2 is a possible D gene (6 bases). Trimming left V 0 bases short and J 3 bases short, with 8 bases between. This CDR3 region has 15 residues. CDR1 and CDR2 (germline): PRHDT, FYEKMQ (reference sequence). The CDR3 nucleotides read TGTGCCAGCAGCTTAGGAGGGACTTACACCGGGGAGCTGTTTTTT. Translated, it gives CASSLGGTYTGELFF.